One TCR beta chain is described in this entry. Its antigen is currently unknown. TCRdb keeps only in-frame clones here, not all; method: immunoSEQ multiplex PCR. The table has 100,000 or so clones, around 82% seen once; the top ten hold 3.5% to 4.5%. This specimen comes from a study of OX40 agonist ivuxolimab in advanced cancers. About the research overall: Earlier anti-PD-1, anti-PD-L1 or anti-CTLA-4 therapy was permitted; about 39% had received some.

The CDR3 extends over 17 amino acids. CDR1 is ENHRY, CDR2 SYGVKD, per germline. V lost 7 bases and J lost 2, with 18 bases in between. The study, taken as a whole, reports: At 0.1 to 3.0 mg/kg and by week 6, CD4+ and CD8+ T cells in the blood had expanded clonally. Antigen specificity remained undetermined for the expanded peripheral T cells. The mean number of expanded clones was higher in CD8+ T cells than in CD4+.

Sequenced material: CD4+ or CD8+ T cells sorted from blood, taken in a trial of the OX40 agonist ivuxolimab. The chain employs TRBV10-3 and TRBJ2-6; D possibly corresponds to TRBD1 (6 bases). The receptor's source is an adult with an advanced solid tumor such as melanoma, head and neck, liver or kidney cancer. The CDR3 reads CAIMGAPILAGANVLTF. In DNA, the CDR3 is TGTGCCATCATGGGGGCGCCTATTCTTGCTGGGGCCAACGTCCTGACTTTC.